Presented here are 22 T cell receptor beta chains from one specimen sequenced in a study of blood T cells in healthy people across ages. Using a J-beta primer mix together with a sample-barcoded 5' primer, a second PCR was run for roughly 6 to 12 cycles. TCRdb re-derived calls from the 5' RACE reads in MiXCR, one entry per CDR3 protein. The table lists about 750,000 distinct CDR3 sequences, about 48% of them singletons, with about 42% in the top ten. Specimen: blood. These receptors came from a man older than 75 in good health.

The gene calls are TRBV18 and TRBJ2-3, with a weak D call TRBD1 (7 bases). Germline lookup yields CDR1 KGHSH and CDR2 LQKENI. The CDR3 runs to 15 residues. Trimming took off 1 base at V and 5 bases at J, with 13 bases between the two ends. The CDR3 coding sequence is TGTGCCAGCTCACCACGCGGGGCAGGGGGAGATACGCAGTATTTT. It encodes CASSPRGAGGDTQYF.

This chain uses TRBV5-4 with TRBJ2-3; D ambiguous. The CDR3 spans 16 residues. Germline CDR1 SGHNT, CDR2 YYREEE (reference sequence). Trimming stripped 7 bases from V and 3 bases from J, with 21 bases between. In DNA, the CDR3 is TGTGCCAGCTCTGATTTGGGCAGTCTGGCAACAGATACGCAGTATTTT. Translation: CASSDLGSLATDTQYF.

J is TRBJ2-5 and V is TRBV20-1, with 7 nucleotides matching TRBD2. The germline gives CDR1 DFQATT, CDR2 SNEGSKA (reference sequence). The CDR3 is 14 amino acids. V lost 6 bases to trimming and J lost 11 bases; unmatched junction nucleotides: 18. For the CDR3, the DNA is TGCAGTGCGGGGAGGGCTAGCGGTGACAATGAGCAGTACTTC. As protein: CSAGRASGDNEQYF.

This rearrangement joins TRBV5-1 to TRBJ1-2; 10 nucleotides line up with TRBD1. The CDR3 has 15 residues. The trim removed 4 bases at V and 7 bases at J, leaving 10 bases unmatched. Looked up from germline, CDR1 is SGHRS and CDR2 is YFSETQ. The CDR3 nucleotides read TGCGCCAGCAGCGAGGGACAGGGGACTGGGGGTGGCTACACCTTC. Protein: CASSEGQGTGGGYTF.

The J gene is TRBJ2-5, the V gene TRBV29-1, with 9 nucleotides matching TRBD1. J was trimmed by 4 bases and V by 7 bases; bases with no gene match: 7. Germline V CDR1 and CDR2: SQVTM, ANQGSEA. This CDR3 comprises 13 residues. The CDR3 loop is CSGGQGLGETQYF. CDR3 bases: TGCAGCGGGGGACAGGGTTTAGGAGAGACCCAGTACTTC.

V and J are TRBV6-6 and TRBJ2-3, with D perhaps TRBD1 or TRBD2 (5 bases each). There are 14 residues in the CDR3. Trimming left V 8 bases short and J 14 bases short, with 26 bases between. CDR1 is MNHNY and CDR2 is SVGAGI in the germline V gene (reference sequence). DNA for the CDR3: TGTGCCAGCCTTCGGGACCCGGAGCACAGATACGCGTATTTT. This encodes CASLRDPEHRYAYF.

The J gene is TRBJ2-7, the V gene TRBV20-1, with D possibly TRBD1 on 5 matching bases. The CDR3 runs to 15 residues. V dropped 3 bases and J dropped 12 bases, with 27 bases sitting between them. The germline V gene has CDR1 DFQATT and CDR2 SNEGSKA (reference sequence). The CDR3 loop reads CSASRSPGQSETRYF. The DNA of the CDR3 is TGCAGTGCTAGTCGAAGCCCAGGGCAGAGTGAGACCCGGTACTTC.

This clonotype has ten or more counts. The genes are TRBV11-2 and TRBJ2-5; 11 bases match TRBD1. The V gene's germline CDR1 is SGHAT and CDR2 FQNNGV. Trimming removed 8 bases from V and 2 bases from J; junction bases left unmatched: 7. The CDR3 sequence is 15 residues long. CDR3 bases: TGTGCCAGCGGACCGCGGGACAGGGGGCAAGAGACCCAGTACTTC. Translated: CASGPRDRGQETQYF.

The chain recombines TRBV24-1 with TRBJ2-6, with TRBD1 matching over 8 bases. The CDR3 is 18 residues long. Germline CDR1 reads KGHDR; CDR2 reads SFDVKD. V shed 1 base, J shed 0 bases, and the junction held 4 bases outside the gene matches. CDR3 in DNA: TGTGCCACCAGTGATTTCAGGACAGGGAGCTCTGGGGCCAACGTCCTGACTTTC. Its protein is CATSDFRTGSSGANVLTF.

The CDR3 DNA reads TGTGCCATCAGTGAGTCTTCGACTAGCTCTGGTCTGGATACGCAGTATTTT. Its protein product is CAISESSTSSGLDTQYF. The chain uses TRBV10-3 and TRBJ2-3; TRBD2 agrees at 7 bases. Germline V gene sequence: CDR1 ENHRY, CDR2 SYGVKD. Unmatched junction bases numbered 12, after V lost 0 bases and J lost 6 bases. This CDR3 spans 17 amino acids.

This clonotype appeared a single time. The CDR3 protein is CSTLRGQGSPDTQYF. CDR3 in DNA: TGCAGCACACTGAGGGGGCAGGGGAGCCCAGATACGCAGTATTTT. The chain combines TRBV29-1 with TRBJ2-3; 7 bases are shared with TRBD1. Trimming took 8 bases from V and 4 from J; bases not matched to a gene: 15. CDR3 length: 15 residues. Germline CDR1 SQVTM, CDR2 ANQGSEA.

J is TRBJ1-2 and V is TRBV3-1; D is ambiguous. The CDR3 is 11 residues long. Trimming left V 2 bases short and J 6 bases short, with 4 bases between. Germline-derived CDR1 and CDR2 are LGHDT and YNNKEL (reference sequence). The CDR3 spells CASSQTNGYTF. CDR3 nucleotide sequence: TGTGCCAGCAGCCAAACGAATGGCTACACCTTC. The whole variable domain, filled in from reference TRBV3-1 and TRBJ1-2, reads DTAVSQTPKYLVTQMGNDKSIKCEQNLGHDTMYWYKQDSKKFLKIMFSYNNKELIINETVPNRFSPKSPDKAHLNLHINSLELGDSAVYFCASSQTNGYTFGSGTRLTVV.

The chain is built from TRBV4-3 and TRBJ1-2; 7 nucleotides match TRBD1. V was pared by 4 bases and J by 8 bases, with 10 bases of the junction left unmatched. Germline assignment: CDR1 LGHNA and CDR2 YSLEER. CDR3 length: 14 residues. The CDR3: CASSRDGTVGGYTF. The CDR3, as DNA: TGCGCCAGCAGCCGAGACGGGACAGTCGGCGGCTACACCTTC.

This clonotype appeared a few times. The chain is built from TRBV3-1 and TRBJ1-2, with D possibly being TRBD1 (5 bases). Trimming cost V 1 base and J 8 bases, with 8 bases left between them. CDR3 length: 12 amino acids. Per germline, CDR1 LGHDT and CDR2 YNNKEL (reference sequence). The CDR3 nucleotides are TGTGCCAGCAGCCAAGCTAGGGACGGCTACACCTTC. Its translation is CASSQARDGYTF.

The rearrangement uses TRBV29-1 and TRBJ2-7; tentative D call: TRBD1 (5 bases). Germline CDR1 and CDR2: SQVTM and ANQGSEA. The CDR3 is 11 residues long. Trimming cost V 4 bases and J 5 bases, with 9 bases left between them. CDR3 sequence (DNA): TGCAGCGTTGCGTGGGGCCACGAGCAGTACTTC. Translation gives CSVAWGHEQYF.

The CDR3, as DNA: TGTGCCAGCAGTTTATCGGGCCACAGCTCCTACAATGAGCAGTTCTTC. It translates to CASSLSGHSSYNEQFF. The rearrangement joins TRBV12-3 or TRBV12-4 to TRBJ2-1; D gene uncertain. This CDR3 has 16 amino acids. Deletions cut 2 bases from V and 0 bases from J, with 11 bases between.

The genes are TRBV24-1 and TRBJ2-1; D remains ambiguous. CDR3 size: 15 residues. The germline CDR1 and CDR2 sequences are KGHDR and SFDVKD. The V end lost 2 bases, the J end lost 0 bases, and 7 bases lay between the germline ends. CDR3 DNA sequence: TGTGCCACCAGTGATTCTCGGAGCTCCTACAATGAGCAGTTCTTC. As protein: CATSDSRSSYNEQFF.

On this clonotype itself: With a much larger clone just one base away, this may be a read error. The chain uses TRBV20-1 and TRBJ1-5, with 11 bases that match TRBD1. V was pared by 0 bases and J by 4 bases, with 11 bases of the junction left unmatched. Germline CDR1 is DFQATT and CDR2 is SNEGSKA (reference sequence). This CDR3 region has 18 residues. This chain's CDR3 is CSARDGGGTGGMNQPQHF. CDR3 DNA: TGCAGTGCTAGAGATGGGGGCGGGACAGGGGGGATGAATCAGCCCCAGCATTTT.

This chain uses TRBV24-1 with TRBJ2-3; D may be TRBD2 (6 bases). Trimming removed 3 bases at V and 14 bases at J, with 17 bases between. Germline CDR1 KGHDR, CDR2 SFDVKD. The CDR3 contains 13 residues. The CDR3 nucleotides read TGTGCCACCAGTGATGGGGGGAGCAGATACGCGTATTTT. Amino acids: CATSDGGSRYAYF.

The DNA for the CDR3 is TGTGCCAGCCTTACGCAGGGTTACGAGCAGTACTTC. Its protein product is CASLTQGYEQYF. The rearrangement uses TRBV28 and TRBJ2-7; the D gene is possibly TRBD1 (5 bases). CDR1 is MDHEN and CDR2 is SYDVKM in the germline V gene. V lost 8 bases, J lost 4 bases, and 12 bases lay in between. CDR3 length equals 12 residues.

This clonotype was detected a few times. The rearrangement links TRBV28 to TRBJ1-2; D is unresolved. This CDR3 is 15 amino acids long. The V and J ends lost 10 bases and 4 bases respectively, with 22 bases between them. CDR1 MDHEN and CDR2 SYDVKM come from the germline V gene. CDR3 nucleotides: TGTGCCACCTCTTATGAGCGGGCGTCCGCCTATGGCTACACCTTC. Translation: CATSYERASAYGYTF.

J is TRBJ2-1 and V is TRBV6-5; D gene uncertain. The DNA end is more similar to TRBJ2-7, so the J call may be wrong. Germline CDR1 is MNHEY and CDR2 is SVGAGI. The CDR3 has 14 residues. In DNA, the CDR3 is TGTGCCAGCAGTTACTCCGACTCCTACAATGAGCAGTACTTC. Its protein is CASSYSDSYNEQYF.